This section outlines one T cell receptor beta chain sequence together with its context. Its antigen is not identified. V dropped 9 bases and J dropped 7 bases, with 19 bases sitting between them. CDR1 and CDR2 (germline): SGHNT, YENEEA. CDR3 size: 15 residues. The run of the v3.0 immunoSEQ assay was at survey level. Repertoires were generated with immunoSEQ multiplex PCR, while TCRdb's copy carries only in-frame clones and drops some. In the table there are fewer than 40,000 clones, around 85% of which are singletons. This record belongs to a study of long-term antiretroviral therapy in people with HIV. General observations from the study: Whichever time point was examined, clones expanded before ART dominated the repertoire.

The TCR sequence derives from a woman aged 50 to 60 with HIV. This chain links TRBV11-3 with TRBJ1-6; weak D call: TRBD1 (5 bases). The specimen comprised unsorted PBMCs, sampled 3.1 years after starting antiretroviral therapy. CDR3 loop: CARFGTDVGNSPLHF. CDR3 bases: TGTGCCAGGTTCGGGACGGACGTTGGGAATTCACCCCTCCACTTT. Based on the CDR3 plus reference TRBV11-3 and TRBJ1-6, the full variable domain is EAGVVQSPRYKIIEKKQPVAFWCNPISGHNTLYWYLQNLGQGPELLIRYENEEAVDDSQLPKDRFSAERLKGVDSTLKIQPAELGDSAVYLCARFGTDVGNSPLHFGNGTRLTVT.